Below are 24 T cell receptor beta chains sequenced from a single sample in a study of quantifying T cell responses using KT2 cells. Study in general: cDNA was made from DNase-treated RNA using alpha and beta constant primers.

An oligo carrying a UMI was ligated to the cDNA 3' end. An equimolar mix of RC1.1 and RC1.2 primed the beta chain across TRBC1 and TRBC2. TCRdb reanalysed the UMI-ligation and nested PCR reads using MiXCR and keeps one entry per CDR3 protein. The repertoire consists of roughly 38,000 distinct CDR3 sequences, with about a sixth occurring once and the leading ten covering 40% to 45%. The specimen sequenced was PBMCs spiked with cells of the T cell clone KT2. The origin of the receptors is a human donor.

This clonotype occurred many times. The V call is TRBV7-6, the J call TRBJ2-1; D is possibly TRBD1 or TRBD2 (6 bases each). The CDR3 has 15 amino acids. Trimming left V 0 bases short and J 7 bases short, with 13 bases between. Germline V gene data show CDR1 as SGHVS and CDR2 as FNYEAQ. CDR3 in amino acids: CASSLALGGTNEQFF. DNA for the CDR3: TGTGCCAGCAGCTTAGCCCTAGGGGGGACGAATGAGCAGTTCTTC.

The chain is built from TRBV3-1 and TRBJ2-7; 9 bases are shared with TRBD1. Germline CDR1 is LGHDT and CDR2 is YNNKEL (reference sequence). The CDR3 consists of 13 residues. The V segment lost 0 bases and the J segment 12 bases; nucleotides outside the gene matches: 6. The CDR3 region is CASSQDWTGVRYF. The CDR3 region has the DNA TGTGCCAGCAGCCAAGATTGGACAGGGGTTCGGTACTTC.

The chain carries TRBV18 and TRBJ2-3; D gene uncertain. The length of the CDR3 is 13 residues. Germline CDR1 and CDR2: KGHSH and LQKENI. Between the trimmed V and J ends, which lost 3 bases and 3 bases, there was a span of 7 bases. CDR3 nucleotides: TGTGCCAGCTCACCGACGCTAACAGATACGCAGTATTTT. Protein product: CASSPTLTDTQYF.

This clonotype was picked up many times. The V call is TRBV29-1, the J call TRBJ1-2; 9 bases are a match to TRBD1. The junction had 10 bases not matched to a gene; V was cut back by 8 bases and J by 6 bases. Germline V lookup: CDR1 SQVTM, CDR2 ANQGSEA. The CDR3 is 13 residues long. The DNA of the CDR3 is TGCAGCACGGGACAGGGATCTAGTAATGGCTACACCTTC. This translates into CSTGQGSSNGYTF. Together with reference TRBV29-1 and TRBJ1-2, the CDR3 gives the full variable domain: SAVISQKPSRDICQRGTSLTIQCQVDSQVTMMFWYRQQPGQSLTLIATANQGSEATYESGFVIDKFPISRPNLTFSTLTVSNMSPEDSSIYLCSTGQGSSNGYTFGSGTRLTVV.

This rearrangement joins TRBV11-3 to TRBJ2-5; D not certain. CDR1 SGHNT and CDR2 YENEEA come from the germline V gene. This CDR3 spans 15 amino acids. Trimming took 5 bases from V and 0 from J, leaving 13 bases between them. CDR3 nucleotides: TGTGCCAGCAGCGTCTCCGGAGAGTACCAAGAGACCCAGTACTTC. This gives the protein CASSVSGEYQETQYF.

This clonotype has a handful of counts. V is TRBV20-1 and J is TRBJ2-1; 8 positions match TRBD2. CDR1 and CDR2 (germline): DFQATT, SNEGSKA (reference sequence). The CDR3 is 16 amino acids. After removal of 0 bases from V and 4 bases from J, the junction contained 8 bases not matched to a gene. Here the CDR3 reads CSARDNHRGGYNEQFF. The CDR3 nucleotides are TGCAGTGCTAGAGATAATCATCGCGGGGGGTACAATGAGCAGTTCTTC.

The rearrangement links TRBV29-1 to TRBJ2-5; D is undetermined. Germline CDR1 reads SQVTM; CDR2 reads ANQGSEA. This CDR3 is 14 amino acids long. V lost 7 bases to trimming and J lost 8 bases, with 23 bases between them. CDR3 sequence (DNA): TGCAGCGCCCGAGACAATTCTCCCTCTGAAACCCAGTACTTC. Translated: CSARDNSPSETQYF. The entire variable domain, with the rest obtained from reference TRBV29-1 and TRBJ2-5, is as follows: SAVISQKPSRDICQRGTSLTIQCQVDSQVTMMFWYRQQPGQSLTLIATANQGSEATYESGFVIDKFPISRPNLTFSTLTVSNMSPEDSSIYLCSARDNSPSETQYFGPGTRLLVL.

Ten or more counts support this clonotype. The chain couples TRBV28 to TRBJ2-7, with 7 bases matching TRBD1. J lost 4 bases, V lost 6 bases, and 12 bases had no gene match. CDR3 length: 15 amino acids. Germline-derived CDR1 and CDR2 are MDHEN and SYDVKM. The CDR3 bases are TGTGCCAGCAGCCCATCGGACAGGCGGTCGTACGAGCAGTACTTC. Its translation is CASSPSDRRSYEQYF.

This clonotype showed up just once. V is TRBV27 and J is TRBJ2-5; 7 positions agree with TRBD1. Germline V CDR1 and CDR2: MNHEY, SMNVEV (reference sequence). The length of the CDR3 is 14 residues. V was pared by 9 bases and J by 2 bases, with 9 bases of the junction left unmatched. DNA for the CDR3: TGTGCCAGTAAGGGGGCGCCCAGACAAGAGACCCAGTACTTC. Translating gives CASKGAPRQETQYF.

The chain couples TRBV12-3 or TRBV12-4 to TRBJ1-4; D gene uncertain. The CDR3 is 13 amino acids. With 3 bases removed from V and 4 bases from J, the gap between germline ends came to 6 bases. The CDR3 loop is CASSFSGNEKLFF. The CDR3 DNA reads as TGTGCCAGCAGTTTTTCGGGTAATGAAAAACTGTTTTTT.

This clonotype was counted between two and nine times. This chain links TRBV5-5 with TRBJ2-5; 7 bases map to TRBD2. The CDR3 is 13 residues long. The V segment lost 3 bases and the J segment 2 bases; nucleotides outside the gene matches: 1. The germline gives CDR1 SGHKS, CDR2 YYEKEE (reference sequence). The CDR3 nucleotides read TGTGCCAGCAGCTGGCGGGGGCAAGAGACCCAGTACTTC. Translating gives CASSWRGQETQYF.

This clonotype was seen a few times. V usage is TRBV14 and J usage is TRBJ2-3; 7 nucleotides match TRBD2. This CDR3 contains 14 residues. The J segment lost 4 bases and the V segment lost 1 base, leaving 2 bases of the junction unmatched. Germline V gene lookup returns CDR1 SGHDN and CDR2 FVKESK. This chain's CDR3 is CASSQVSGADTQYF. The CDR3 region has the DNA TGTGCCAGCAGCCAAGTGAGCGGGGCAGATACGCAGTATTTT.

The V and J genes are TRBV18 and TRBJ2-2, with D possibly TRBD1 on 6 matching bases. Trimming took off 6 bases at V and 0 bases at J, with 14 bases between the two ends. This CDR3 comprises 16 residues. Germline V gene sequence: CDR1 KGHSH, CDR2 LQKENI. CDR3 nucleotide sequence: TGTGCCAGCTCGTTTGGGACATCTGCGAACACCGGGGAGCTGTTTTTT. Its protein is CASSFGTSANTGELFF.

This clonotype was found a few times. The chain carries TRBV6-1 and TRBJ1-4, with D maybe TRBD1 (5 bases). Trimming took off 9 bases at V and 2 bases at J, with 19 bases between the two ends. The CDR3 spans 16 residues. The germline CDR1 and CDR2 sequences are MNHNS and SASEGT. The CDR3 is CARALIDSRTNEKLFF. CDR3 DNA: TGTGCCAGGGCTCTCATTGACAGTCGGACTAATGAAAAACTGTTTTTT.

This clonotype was recorded a few times. The V and J genes are TRBV5-1 and TRBJ1-6; 7 bases agree with TRBD1. J lost 10 bases, V lost 4 bases, and 11 bases had no gene match. The germline V gene has CDR1 SGHRS and CDR2 YFSETQ. This CDR3 spans 15 amino acids. CDR3 DNA sequence: TGCGCCAGCAGCCTGGGTCCCGGGACAGAGTCACCCCTCCACTTT. Amino acids: CASSLGPGTESPLHF.

Within the sample, this clonotype is medium-sized. V and J are TRBV3-1 and TRBJ2-6; D is unresolved. CDR1 and CDR2 (germline): LGHDT, YNNKEL (reference sequence). The CDR3 has 15 residues. V was shortened by 0 bases and J by 0 bases, with 3 bases between the two germline ends. This CDR3 is CASSQDSSGANVLTF. In DNA form, the CDR3 reads TGTGCCAGCAGCCAAGACAGCTCTGGGGCCAACGTCCTGACTTTC.

This clonotype came up a few times. Here the CDR3 DNA reads TGTGCCAGCAGCCAAGATTGGGTTAGGAGCGGGAACTCCTACAATGAGCAGTTCTTC. Its translation is CASSQDWVRSGNSYNEQFF. This sequence joins TRBV4-2 and TRBJ2-1, with 7 bases fitting TRBD2. The CDR3 has 19 residues. Losses at the gene ends were 0 bases for V and 0 bases for J; bases not matched to a gene: 11. Germline CDR1 is LGHNA and CDR2 is YNFKEQ.

This clonotype turned up a few times. The V and J genes are TRBV7-9 and TRBJ1-1; perhaps TRBD1 as D (6 bases). The germline V gene has CDR1 SEHNR and CDR2 FQNEAQ (reference sequence). The CDR3 is made up of 13 amino acids. V was pared by 3 bases and J by 4 bases, with 9 bases between. The CDR3 sequence: CASSFTGATEAFF. In DNA form, the CDR3 reads TGTGCCAGCAGCTTCACGGGGGCCACTGAAGCTTTCTTT.

A note on this clonotype: A much larger clone lies one base from this, so it may be a read error. This chain connects TRBV19 to TRBJ2-3; 8 bases match TRBD2. This CDR3 spans 15 amino acids. Germline CDR1 reads LNHDA; CDR2 reads SQIVND (reference sequence). CDR3 sequence: CVSSVTGTSPDTQYF. CDR3 nucleotide sequence: TGTGTCAGTAGTGTGACCGGGACTAGTCCAGATACGCAGTATTTT.

This clonotype was detected ten times or more. The chain is built from TRBV5-1 and TRBJ2-7, with a tentative D call TRBD2 (5 bases). The CDR3 is 14 residues long. The V end was cut by 0 bases, the J end by 2 bases, with 9 bases between. Germline lookup yields CDR1 SGHRS and CDR2 YFSETQ. As DNA, the CDR3 is TGCGCCAGCAGCTTGGCGACTACCGCCTACGAGCAGTACTTC. Translating it yields CASSLATTAYEQYF.

This CDR3 reads CASSLAGPGYGYTF. In nucleotides, the CDR3 is TGTGCCAGCAGTTTGGCAGGCCCAGGCTATGGCTACACCTTC. The V call is TRBV27, the J call TRBJ1-2; no clear D. This CDR3 is 14 amino acids long. Trimming pared 3 bases from V and 4 bases from J, leaving 12 bases between. CDR1 is MNHEY, CDR2 SMNVEV, per germline (reference sequence).

The rearrangement joins TRBV27 to TRBJ1-6; D gene uncertain. Germline CDR1 reads MNHEY; CDR2 reads SMNVEV (reference sequence). The CDR3 runs to 14 residues. V was trimmed by 6 bases and J by 10 bases, leaving 16 bases between them. The CDR3 is CASSRPSGQSPLHF. The CDR3 nucleotides are TGTGCCAGCAGCCGGCCGTCAGGCCAATCACCCCTCCACTTT.

The V gene is TRBV6-5, the J gene TRBJ2-1, with 7 bases fitting TRBD1. Germline V gives CDR1 MNHEY, CDR2 SVGAGI. Trimming took 8 bases from V and 1 from J; bases not matched to a gene: 2. The CDR3 contains 13 residues. CDR3 DNA sequence: TGTGCCAGCGGGACAGAGTCCTACAATGAGCAGTTCTTC. Amino acids: CASGTESYNEQFF.

This clonotype was counted only a few times. The chain carries TRBV15 and TRBJ2-5, with D possibly TRBD1 on 5 matching bases. CDR1 and CDR2 (germline): LNHNV, YYDKDF (reference sequence). Deletions cut 1 base from V and 5 bases from J, with 11 bases between. There are 14 residues in the CDR3. The CDR3 protein is CATSRGTPPETQYF. CDR3 bases: TGTGCCACCAGCAGAGGGACACCCCCCGAGACCCAGTACTTC.